The 9 T cell receptor beta chains below were found in one sample sequenced in a study of T-cell memory formation after mild COVID-19. TCRdb re-derived calls from the 5' RACE reads in MiXCR, one entry per CDR3 protein. The sample lists roughly 120,000 distinct CDR3 sequences, about a sixth seen once, with more than 11% in the top ten. Sequencing input: PBMCs or a T cell subset sorted from them (not recorded which). The source is an adult woman who had mild COVID-19 (a few samples of this study predate the infection). Cell type and time point are not known.

The rearrangement links TRBV7-2 to TRBJ2-3; TRBD2 matches 7 bases. Losses at the gene ends were 6 bases for V and 0 bases for J; bases not matched to a gene: 6. The CDR3 covers 15 residues. Germline V CDR1 and CDR2: SGHTA, FQGNSA. CDR3 sequence: CASRPGGRSTDTQYF. For the CDR3, the DNA is TGTGCCAGCAGGCCGGGCGGGAGAAGCACAGATACGCAGTATTTT.

This sequence joins TRBV2 and TRBJ2-3; TRBD2 matches at 15 bases. The V gene's germline CDR1 is SNHLY and CDR2 FYNNEI. V lost 6 bases and J lost 5; bases outside the gene matches: 9. The CDR3 runs to 17 residues. The CDR3 sequence: CASSAGTSGRSIDTQYF. CDR3 DNA: TGTGCCAGCAGCGCCGGGACTAGCGGGAGGTCGATAGATACGCAGTATTTT.

A few counts support this clonotype. The chain links TRBV5-1 to TRBJ2-1, with D possibly matching TRBD1 (5 bases). This CDR3 spans 15 amino acids. The germline gives CDR1 SGHRS, CDR2 YFSETQ. Trimming took 0 bases from V and 5 from J, leaving 12 bases between them. Written as DNA, the CDR3 is TGCGCCAGCAGCTTGGGACAGTCTGACCACAATGAGCAGTTCTTC. Protein product: CASSLGQSDHNEQFF.

There are a few counts of this clonotype. The V gene is TRBV20-1, the J gene TRBJ2-7; 8 bases align to TRBD2. The germline V gene has CDR1 DFQATT and CDR2 SNEGSKA (reference sequence). The CDR3 runs to 13 residues. V shed 3 bases, J shed 3 bases, and the junction held 4 bases outside the gene matches. This CDR3 is CSARASGRYEQYF. The CDR3, as DNA: TGCAGTGCTAGGGCTAGCGGGCGCTACGAGCAGTACTTC.

The table lists this clonotype with a few counts. This chain connects TRBV6-2 or TRBV6-3 to TRBJ2-7; D is perhaps TRBD1 or TRBD2 (5 bases each). V was pared by 0 bases and J by 1 base, with 16 bases between. Germline-derived CDR1 and CDR2 are MNHEY and SVGEGT. The CDR3 length is 17 residues. The CDR3 spells CASSYSRGEGPSYEQYF. In DNA, the CDR3 is TGTGCCAGCAGTTACTCGAGGGGTGAAGGACCTTCCTACGAGCAGTACTTC.

This chain links TRBV2 with TRBJ2-2, with 10 positions matching TRBD2. CDR1 is SNHLY and CDR2 is FYNNEI in the germline V gene. With 0 bases clipped from V and 5 bases from J, the junction kept 6 bases outside the gene matches. The CDR3 is made up of 17 amino acids. CDR3 protein: CASSEASGGAMTGELFF. CDR3 sequence (DNA): TGTGCCAGCAGTGAAGCCAGCGGGGGGGCCATGACCGGGGAGCTGTTTTTT.

The rearrangement joins TRBV29-1 to TRBJ2-7, with TRBD1 identical over 8 bases. Germline-derived CDR1 and CDR2 are SQVTM and ANQGSEA. This CDR3 is built from 13 residues. V shed 6 bases, J shed 2 bases, and the junction held 6 bases outside the gene matches. The CDR3 DNA reads as TGCAGCGTATATGACAGGGGACCCTACGAGCAGTACTTC. It yields the protein CSVYDRGPYEQYF.

CDR3 protein: CSVRRETGRVYEQYF. The CDR3, as DNA: TGCAGCGTCCGAAGAGAGACAGGGAGGGTTTACGAGCAGTACTTC. The V gene is TRBV29-1, the J gene TRBJ2-7; D assignment may be TRBD1 or TRBD2 (7 bases each). Germline lookup yields CDR1 SQVTM and CDR2 ANQGSEA. Trimming pared 6 bases from V and 4 bases from J, leaving 22 bases between. The CDR3 covers 15 residues.

This clonotype has a handful of counts. V usage is TRBV12-3 or TRBV12-4 and J usage is TRBJ1-1; D ambiguous. V lost 4 bases and J 5 bases, leaving 14 bases between the germline ends. This CDR3 is 14 amino acids long. The CDR3 here is CASSSGPGRTEAFF. Written as DNA, the CDR3 is TGTGCCAGCAGTTCGGGTCCCGGGCGGACTGAAGCTTTCTTT.